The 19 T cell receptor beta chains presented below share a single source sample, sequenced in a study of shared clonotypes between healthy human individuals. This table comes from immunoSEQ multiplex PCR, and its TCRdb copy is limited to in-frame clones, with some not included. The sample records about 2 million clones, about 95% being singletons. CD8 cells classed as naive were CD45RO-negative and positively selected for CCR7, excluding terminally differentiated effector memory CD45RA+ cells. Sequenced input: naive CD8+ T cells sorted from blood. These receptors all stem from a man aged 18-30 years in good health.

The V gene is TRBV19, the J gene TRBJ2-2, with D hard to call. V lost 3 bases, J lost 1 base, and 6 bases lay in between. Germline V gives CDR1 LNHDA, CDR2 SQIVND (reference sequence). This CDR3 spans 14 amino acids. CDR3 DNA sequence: TGTGCCAGTAGTATGAGACAGAACACCGGGGAGCTGTTTTTT. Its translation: CASSMRQNTGELFF.

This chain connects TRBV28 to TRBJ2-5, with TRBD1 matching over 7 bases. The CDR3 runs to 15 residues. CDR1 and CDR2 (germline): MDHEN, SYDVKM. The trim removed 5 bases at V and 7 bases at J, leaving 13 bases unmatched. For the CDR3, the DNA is TGTGCCAGCAGTCAAGGGGACAGTGGCCTGGGGACCCAGTACTTC. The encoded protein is CASSQGDSGLGTQYF.

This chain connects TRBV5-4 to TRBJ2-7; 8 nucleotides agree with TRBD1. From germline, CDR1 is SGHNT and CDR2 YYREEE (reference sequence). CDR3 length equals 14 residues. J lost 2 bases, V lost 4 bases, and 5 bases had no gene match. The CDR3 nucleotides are TGTGCCAGCAGCCAATCGGACAGGGCCTACGAGCAGTACTTC. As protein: CASSQSDRAYEQYF.

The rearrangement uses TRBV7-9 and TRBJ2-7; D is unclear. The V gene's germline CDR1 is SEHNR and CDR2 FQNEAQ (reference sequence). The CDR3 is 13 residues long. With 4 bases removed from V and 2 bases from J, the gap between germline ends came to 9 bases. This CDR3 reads CASSSALAYEQYF. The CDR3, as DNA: TGTGCCAGCAGCTCCGCGCTGGCCTACGAGCAGTACTTC.

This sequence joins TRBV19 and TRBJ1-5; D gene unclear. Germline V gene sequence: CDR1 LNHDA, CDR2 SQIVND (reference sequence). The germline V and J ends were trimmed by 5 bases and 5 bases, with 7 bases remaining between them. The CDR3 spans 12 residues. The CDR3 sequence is CASSPTDQPQHF. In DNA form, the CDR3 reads TGTGCCAGTAGTCCCACAGATCAGCCCCAGCATTTT.

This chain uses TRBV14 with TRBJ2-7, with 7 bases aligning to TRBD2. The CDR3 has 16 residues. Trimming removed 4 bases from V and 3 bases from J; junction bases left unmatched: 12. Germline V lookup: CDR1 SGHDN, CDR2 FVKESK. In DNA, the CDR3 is TGTGCCAGCAGCCGCTTAGGGAGGGGCGTAGGCTACGAGCAGTACTTC. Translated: CASSRLGRGVGYEQYF. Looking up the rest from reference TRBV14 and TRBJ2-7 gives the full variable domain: EAGVTQFPSHSVIEKGQTVTLRCDPISGHDNLYWYRRVMGKEIKFLLHFVKESKQDESGMPNNRFLAERTGGTYSTLKVQPAELEDSGVYFCASSRLGRGVGYEQYFGPGTRLTVT.

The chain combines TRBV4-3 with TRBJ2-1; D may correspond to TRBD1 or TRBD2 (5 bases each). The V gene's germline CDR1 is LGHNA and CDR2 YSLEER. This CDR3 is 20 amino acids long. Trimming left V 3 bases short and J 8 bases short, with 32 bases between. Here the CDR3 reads CASSQMGRVETGISLDEQFF. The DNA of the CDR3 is TGCGCCAGCAGCCAGATGGGACGGGTGGAGACGGGGATATCTTTGGATGAGCAGTTCTTC.

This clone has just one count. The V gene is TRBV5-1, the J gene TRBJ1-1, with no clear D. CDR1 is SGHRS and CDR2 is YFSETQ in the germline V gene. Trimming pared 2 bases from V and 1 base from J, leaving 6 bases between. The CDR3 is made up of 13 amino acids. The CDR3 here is CASSFRENTEAFF. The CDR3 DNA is TGCGCCAGCAGCTTCCGGGAGAACACTGAAGCTTTCTTT.

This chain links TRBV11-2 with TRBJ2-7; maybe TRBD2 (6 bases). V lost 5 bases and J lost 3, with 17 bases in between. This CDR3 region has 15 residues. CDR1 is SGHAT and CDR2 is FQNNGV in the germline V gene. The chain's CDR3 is CASSLSGSKDYEQYF. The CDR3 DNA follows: TGTGCCAGCAGCCTTAGCGGCTCGAAGGACTACGAGCAGTACTTC. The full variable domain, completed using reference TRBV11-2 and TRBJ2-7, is EAGVAQSPRYKIIEKRQSVAFWCNPISGHATLYWYQQILGQGPKLLIQFQNNGVVDDSQLPKDRFSAERLKGVDSTLKIQPAKLEDSAVYLCASSLSGSKDYEQYFGPGTRLTVT.

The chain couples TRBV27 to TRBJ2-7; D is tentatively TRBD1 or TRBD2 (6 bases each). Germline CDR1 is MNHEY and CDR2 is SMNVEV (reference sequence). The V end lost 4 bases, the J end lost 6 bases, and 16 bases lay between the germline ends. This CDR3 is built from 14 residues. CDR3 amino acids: CASSYSGAYIEQYF. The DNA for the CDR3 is TGTGCCAGCAGTTATTCGGGGGCATATATCGAGCAGTACTTC.

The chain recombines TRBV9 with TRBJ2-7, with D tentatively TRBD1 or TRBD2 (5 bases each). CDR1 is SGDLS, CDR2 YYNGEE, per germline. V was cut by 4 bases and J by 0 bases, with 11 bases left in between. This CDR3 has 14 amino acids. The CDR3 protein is CASSPSGTSYEQYF. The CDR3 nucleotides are TGTGCCAGCAGCCCCTCAGGGACCTCCTACGAGCAGTACTTC.

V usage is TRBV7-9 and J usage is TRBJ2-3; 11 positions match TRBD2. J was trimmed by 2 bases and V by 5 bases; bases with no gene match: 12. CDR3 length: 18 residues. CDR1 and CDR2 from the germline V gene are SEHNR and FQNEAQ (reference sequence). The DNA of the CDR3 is TGTGCCAGCAGCCCCCCAGGGGGTAGCGGGGGGGTCACAGATACGCAGTATTTT. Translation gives CASSPPGGSGGVTDTQYF. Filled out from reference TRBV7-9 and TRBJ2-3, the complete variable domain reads DTGVSQNPRHKITKRGQNVTFRCDPISEHNRLYWYRQTLGQGPEFLTYFQNEAQLEKSRLLSDRFSAERPKGSFSTLEIQRTEQGDSAMYLCASSPPGGSGGVTDTQYFGPGTRLTVL.

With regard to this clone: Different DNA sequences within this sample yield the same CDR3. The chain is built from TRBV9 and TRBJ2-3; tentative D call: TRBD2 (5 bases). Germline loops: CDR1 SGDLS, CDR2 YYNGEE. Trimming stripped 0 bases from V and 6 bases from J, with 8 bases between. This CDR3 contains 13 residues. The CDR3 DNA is TGTGCCAGCAGCGTAGCGGGGAGCGATACGCAGTATTTT. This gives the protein CASSVAGSDTQYF.

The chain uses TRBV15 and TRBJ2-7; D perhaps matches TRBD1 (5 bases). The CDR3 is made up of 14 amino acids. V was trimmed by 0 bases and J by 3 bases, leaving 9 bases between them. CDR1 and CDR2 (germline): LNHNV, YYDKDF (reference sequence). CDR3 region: CATSRDWTSYEQYF. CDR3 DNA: TGTGCCACCAGCAGAGATTGGACAAGCTACGAGCAGTACTTC. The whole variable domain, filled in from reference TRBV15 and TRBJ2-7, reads DAMVIQNPRYQVTQFGKPVTLSCSQTLNHNVMYWYQQKSSQAPKLLFHYYDKDFNNEADTPDNFQSRRPNTSFCFLDIRSPGLGDTAMYLCATSRDWTSYEQYFGPGTRLTVT.

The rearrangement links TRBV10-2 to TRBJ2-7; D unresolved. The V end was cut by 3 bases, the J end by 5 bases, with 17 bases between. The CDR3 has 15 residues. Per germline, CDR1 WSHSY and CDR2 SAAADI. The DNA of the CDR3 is TGCGCCAGCAGTGAAGACACCTCCGTCAGAAACGAGCAGTACTTC. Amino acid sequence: CASSEDTSVRNEQYF.

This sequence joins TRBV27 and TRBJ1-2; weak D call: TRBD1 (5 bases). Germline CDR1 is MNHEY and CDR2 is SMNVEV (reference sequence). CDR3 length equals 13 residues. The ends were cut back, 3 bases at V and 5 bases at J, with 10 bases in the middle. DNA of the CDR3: TGTGCCAGCAGTTTTGTCGGGGCGTATGGCTACACCTTC. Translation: CASSFVGAYGYTF.

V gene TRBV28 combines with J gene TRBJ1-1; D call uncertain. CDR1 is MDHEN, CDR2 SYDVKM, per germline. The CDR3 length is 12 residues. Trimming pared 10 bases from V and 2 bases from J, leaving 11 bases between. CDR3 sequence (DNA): TGTGCCACCAAGGACGGCAACACTGAAGCTTTCTTT. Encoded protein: CATKDGNTEAFF.

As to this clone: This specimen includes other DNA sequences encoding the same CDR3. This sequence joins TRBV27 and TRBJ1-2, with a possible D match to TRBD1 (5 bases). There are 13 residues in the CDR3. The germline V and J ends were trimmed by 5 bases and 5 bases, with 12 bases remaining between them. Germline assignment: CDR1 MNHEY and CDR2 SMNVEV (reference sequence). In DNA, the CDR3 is TGTGCCAGCAGTCCCGGGACCGGGTATGGCTACACCTTC. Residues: CASSPGTGYGYTF.

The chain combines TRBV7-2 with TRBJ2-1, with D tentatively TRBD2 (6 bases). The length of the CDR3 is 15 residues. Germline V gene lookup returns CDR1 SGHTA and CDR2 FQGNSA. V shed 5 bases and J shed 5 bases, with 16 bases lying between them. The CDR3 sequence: CASSPLALTNNEQFF. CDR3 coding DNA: TGTGCCAGCAGCCCCCTAGCGCTAACTAACAATGAGCAGTTCTTC.